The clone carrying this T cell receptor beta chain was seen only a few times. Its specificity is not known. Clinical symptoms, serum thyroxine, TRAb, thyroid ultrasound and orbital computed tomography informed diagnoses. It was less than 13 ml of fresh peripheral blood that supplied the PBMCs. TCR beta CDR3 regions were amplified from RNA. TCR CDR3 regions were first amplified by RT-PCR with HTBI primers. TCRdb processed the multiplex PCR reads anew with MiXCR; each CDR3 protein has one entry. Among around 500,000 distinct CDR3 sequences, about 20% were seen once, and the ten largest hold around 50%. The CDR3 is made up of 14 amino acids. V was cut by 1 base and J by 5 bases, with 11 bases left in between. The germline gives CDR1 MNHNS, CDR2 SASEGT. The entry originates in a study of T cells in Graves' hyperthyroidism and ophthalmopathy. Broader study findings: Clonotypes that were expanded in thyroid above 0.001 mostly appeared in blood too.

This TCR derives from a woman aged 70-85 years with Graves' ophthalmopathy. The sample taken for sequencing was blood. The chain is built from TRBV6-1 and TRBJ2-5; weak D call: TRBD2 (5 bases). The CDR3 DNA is TGTGCCAGCAGTGAAGACCCCACGGGGGAGACCCAGTACTTC. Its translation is CASSEDPTGETQYF.